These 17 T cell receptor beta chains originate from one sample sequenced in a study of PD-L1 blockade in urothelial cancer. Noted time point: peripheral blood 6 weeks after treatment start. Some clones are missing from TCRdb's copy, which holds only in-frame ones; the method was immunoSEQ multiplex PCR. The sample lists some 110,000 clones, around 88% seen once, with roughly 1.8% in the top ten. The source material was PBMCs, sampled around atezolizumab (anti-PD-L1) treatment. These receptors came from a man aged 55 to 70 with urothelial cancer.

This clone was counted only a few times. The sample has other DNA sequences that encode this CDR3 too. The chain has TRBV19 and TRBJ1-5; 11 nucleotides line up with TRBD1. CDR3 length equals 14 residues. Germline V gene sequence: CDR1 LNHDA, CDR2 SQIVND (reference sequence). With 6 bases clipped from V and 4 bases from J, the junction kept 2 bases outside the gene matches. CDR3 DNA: TGTGCCAGTAGCGGGACAGGGGGTAATCAGCCCCAGCATTTT. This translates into CASSGTGGNQPQHF.

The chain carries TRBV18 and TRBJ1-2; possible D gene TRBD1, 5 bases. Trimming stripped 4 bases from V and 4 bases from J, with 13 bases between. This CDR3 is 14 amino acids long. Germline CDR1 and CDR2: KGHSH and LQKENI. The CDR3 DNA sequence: TGTGCCAGCTCACTTCAGGGTCCGCCCTATGGCTACACCTTC. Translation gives CASSLQGPPYGYTF. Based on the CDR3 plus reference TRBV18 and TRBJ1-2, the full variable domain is NAGVMQNPRHLVRRRGQEARLRCSPMKGHSHVYWYRQLPEEGLKFMVYLQKENIIDESGMPKERFSAEFPKEGPSILRIQQVVRGDSAAYFCASSLQGPPYGYTFGSGTRLTVV.

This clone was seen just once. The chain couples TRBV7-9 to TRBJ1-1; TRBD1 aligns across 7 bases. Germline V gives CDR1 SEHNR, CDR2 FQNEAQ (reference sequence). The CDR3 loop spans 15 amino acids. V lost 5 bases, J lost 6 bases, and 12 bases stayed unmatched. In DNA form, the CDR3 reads TGTGCCAGCAGCCTTTGGGACAGCGCCGGCCCTGAAGCTTTCTTT. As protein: CASSLWDSAGPEAFF.

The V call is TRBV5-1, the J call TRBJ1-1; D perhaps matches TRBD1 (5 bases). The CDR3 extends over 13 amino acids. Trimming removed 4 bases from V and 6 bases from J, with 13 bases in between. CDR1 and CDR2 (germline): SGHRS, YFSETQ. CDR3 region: CASSTTYRSEAFF. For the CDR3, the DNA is TGCGCCAGCAGCACGACTTACAGGTCTGAAGCTTTCTTT.

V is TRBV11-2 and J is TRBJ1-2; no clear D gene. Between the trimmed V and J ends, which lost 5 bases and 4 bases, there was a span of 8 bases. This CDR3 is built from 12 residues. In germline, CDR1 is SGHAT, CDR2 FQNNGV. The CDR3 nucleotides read TGTGCCAGCAGCCGGGGTCTCTATGGCTACACCTTC. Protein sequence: CASSRGLYGYTF.

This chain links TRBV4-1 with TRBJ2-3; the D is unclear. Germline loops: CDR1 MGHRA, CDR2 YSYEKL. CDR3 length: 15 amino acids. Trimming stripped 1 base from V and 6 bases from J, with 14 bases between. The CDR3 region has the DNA TGCGCCAGCAGCCAAGGGTCAGGTGCTTATGATACGCAGTATTTT. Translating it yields CASSQGSGAYDTQYF.

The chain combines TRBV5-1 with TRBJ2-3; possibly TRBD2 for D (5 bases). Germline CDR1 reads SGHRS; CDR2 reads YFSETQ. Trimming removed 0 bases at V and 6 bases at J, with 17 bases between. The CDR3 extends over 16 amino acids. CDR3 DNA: TGCGCCAGCAGCTTGGCCGGGCGGGCCAGAGTCGATACGCAGTATTTT. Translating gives CASSLAGRARVDTQYF.

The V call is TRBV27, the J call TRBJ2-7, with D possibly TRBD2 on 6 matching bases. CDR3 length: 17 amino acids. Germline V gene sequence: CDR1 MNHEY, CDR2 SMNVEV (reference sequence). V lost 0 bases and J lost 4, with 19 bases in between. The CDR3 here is CASSLSWREQLTYEQYF. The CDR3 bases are TGTGCCAGCAGTTTATCGTGGAGGGAACAATTAACTTACGAGCAGTACTTC.

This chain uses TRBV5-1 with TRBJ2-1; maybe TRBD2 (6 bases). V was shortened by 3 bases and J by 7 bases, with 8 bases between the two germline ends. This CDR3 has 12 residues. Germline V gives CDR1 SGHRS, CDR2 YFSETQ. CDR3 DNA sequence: TGCGCCAGCAGCTGGGGGGTAAATGAGCAGTTCTTC. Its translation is CASSWGVNEQFF.

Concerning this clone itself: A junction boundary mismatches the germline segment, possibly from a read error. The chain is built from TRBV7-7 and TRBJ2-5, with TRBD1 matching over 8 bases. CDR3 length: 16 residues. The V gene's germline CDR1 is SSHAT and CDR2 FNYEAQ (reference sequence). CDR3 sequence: CASSPLGQGLGETQYF. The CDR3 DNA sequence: TGTGCTAGCAGCCCCCTCGGACAGGGATTAGGAGAGACCCAGTACTTC.

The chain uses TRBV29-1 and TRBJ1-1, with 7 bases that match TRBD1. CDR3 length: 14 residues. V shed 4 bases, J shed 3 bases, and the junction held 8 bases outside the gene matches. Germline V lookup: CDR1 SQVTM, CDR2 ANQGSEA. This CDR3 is CSVVESGGDTEAFF. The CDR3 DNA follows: TGCAGCGTTGTGGAGTCAGGGGGTGACACTGAAGCTTTCTTT.

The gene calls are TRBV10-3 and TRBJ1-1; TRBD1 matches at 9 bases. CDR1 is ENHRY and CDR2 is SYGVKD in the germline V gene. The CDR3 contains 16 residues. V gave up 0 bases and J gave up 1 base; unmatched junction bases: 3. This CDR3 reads CAISESGGQGNTEAFF. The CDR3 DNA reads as TGTGCCATCAGTGAGTCCGGGGGACAGGGGAACACTGAAGCTTTCTTT.

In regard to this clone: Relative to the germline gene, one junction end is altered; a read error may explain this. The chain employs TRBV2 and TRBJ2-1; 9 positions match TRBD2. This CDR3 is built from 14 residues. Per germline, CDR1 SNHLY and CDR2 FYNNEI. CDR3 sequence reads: CASIPGTAGGRGVF. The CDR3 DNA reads TGTGCCAGCATCCCGGGGACAGCGGGGGGACGGGGCGTCTTC.

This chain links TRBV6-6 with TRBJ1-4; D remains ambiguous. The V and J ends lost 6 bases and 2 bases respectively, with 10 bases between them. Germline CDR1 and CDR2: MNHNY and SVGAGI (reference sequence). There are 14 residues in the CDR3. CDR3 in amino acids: CASSEGRTNEKLFF. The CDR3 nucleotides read TGTGCCAGCAGCGAGGGCAGGACTAATGAAAAACTGTTTTTT.

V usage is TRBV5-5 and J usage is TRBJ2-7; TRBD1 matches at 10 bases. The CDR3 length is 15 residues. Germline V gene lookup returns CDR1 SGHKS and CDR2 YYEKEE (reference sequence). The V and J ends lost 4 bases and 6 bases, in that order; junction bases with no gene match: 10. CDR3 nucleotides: TGTGCCAGCAGCCCTATCGGGGACAGGGGTTTCGAGCAGTACTTC. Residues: CASSPIGDRGFEQYF.

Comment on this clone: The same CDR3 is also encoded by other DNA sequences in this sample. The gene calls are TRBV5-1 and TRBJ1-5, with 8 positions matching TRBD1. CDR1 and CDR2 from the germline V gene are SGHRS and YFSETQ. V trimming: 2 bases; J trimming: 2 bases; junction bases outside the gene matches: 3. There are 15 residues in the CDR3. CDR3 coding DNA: TGCGCCAGCAGCTTCGCAGGGGGCGGCAATCAGCCCCAGCATTTT. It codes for CASSFAGGGNQPQHF.

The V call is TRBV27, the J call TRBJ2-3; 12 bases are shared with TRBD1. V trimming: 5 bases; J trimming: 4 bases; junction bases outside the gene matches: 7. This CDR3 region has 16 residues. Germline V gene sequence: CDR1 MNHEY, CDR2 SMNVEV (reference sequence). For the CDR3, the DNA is TGTGCCAGCAGTCTAGGGACAGGGGGCGGCGCAGATACGCAGTATTTT. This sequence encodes CASSLGTGGGADTQYF.